This TCR beta chain comes out of a study of response to subunit inactivated influenza vaccine. General observations from the study: It was suggested by the authors that few new T cells are recruited by each seasonal influenza vaccination.

MiXCR, run by TCRdb on the RT-PCR reads, gives a single entry per CDR3 protein. The repertoire holds 550,000 to 800,000 distinct CDR3 sequences, with approximately 14% as singletons. The CDR3 has 12 amino acids. Germline lookup yields CDR1 MNHEY and CDR2 SVGEGT. V was clipped by 7 bases and J by 6 bases; unmatched bases: 3. This clonotype was seen more than once but under ten times. The target antigen is unknown. This receptor was identified in a man aged 45-65 years who received an inactivated influenza vaccine. The source material was PBMCs from blood, sampled approximately 15 days before vaccination. The V gene is TRBV6-2 or TRBV6-3, the J gene TRBJ1-5; 7 nucleotides agree with TRBD1. Here the CDR3 DNA reads TGTGCCAGCAACCCAGGGGGTCAGCCCCAGCATTTT. Its protein is CASNPGGQPQHF.